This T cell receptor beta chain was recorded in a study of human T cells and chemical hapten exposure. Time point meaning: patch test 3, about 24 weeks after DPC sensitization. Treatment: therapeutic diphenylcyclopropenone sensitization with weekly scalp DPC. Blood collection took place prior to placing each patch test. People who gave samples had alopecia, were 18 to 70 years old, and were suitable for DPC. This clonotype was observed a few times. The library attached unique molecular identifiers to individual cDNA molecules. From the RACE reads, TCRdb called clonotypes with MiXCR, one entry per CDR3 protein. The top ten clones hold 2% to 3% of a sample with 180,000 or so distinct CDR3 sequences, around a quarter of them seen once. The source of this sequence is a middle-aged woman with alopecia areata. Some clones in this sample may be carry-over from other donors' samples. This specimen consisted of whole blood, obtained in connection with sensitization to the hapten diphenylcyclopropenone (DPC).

This chain's CDR3 is CSVGQGVEQFF. CDR3 DNA: TGCAGCGTCGGTCAGGGGGTTGAGCAGTTCTTC. This chain uses TRBV29-1 with TRBJ2-1; 7 nucleotides line up with TRBD1. V lost 6 bases, J lost 9 bases, and 5 bases stayed unmatched. The length of the CDR3 is 11 residues. Germline V CDR1 and CDR2: SQVTM, ANQGSEA.